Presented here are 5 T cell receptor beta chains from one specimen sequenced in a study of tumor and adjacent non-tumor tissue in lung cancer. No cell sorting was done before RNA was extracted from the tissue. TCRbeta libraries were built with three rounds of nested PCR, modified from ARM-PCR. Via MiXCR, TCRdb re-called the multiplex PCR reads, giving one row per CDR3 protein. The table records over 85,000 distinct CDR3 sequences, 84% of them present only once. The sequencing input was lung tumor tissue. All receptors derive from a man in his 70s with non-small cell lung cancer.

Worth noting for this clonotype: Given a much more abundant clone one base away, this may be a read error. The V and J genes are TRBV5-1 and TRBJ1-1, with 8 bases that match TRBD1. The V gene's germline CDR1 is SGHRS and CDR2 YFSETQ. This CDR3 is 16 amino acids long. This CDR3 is CASSLVPQGANTEASF. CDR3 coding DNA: TGCGCCAGCAGCTTGGTACCGCAGGGGGCGAACACTGAAGCTTCCTTT.

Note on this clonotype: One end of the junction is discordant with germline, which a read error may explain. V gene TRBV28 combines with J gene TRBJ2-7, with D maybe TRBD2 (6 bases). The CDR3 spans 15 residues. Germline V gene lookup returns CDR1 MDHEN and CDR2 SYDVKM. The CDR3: CASTSRRVGGYEQYF. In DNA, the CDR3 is TGTGCCAGCACTTCCCGGCGAGTCGGGGGTTACGAGCAATACTTC.

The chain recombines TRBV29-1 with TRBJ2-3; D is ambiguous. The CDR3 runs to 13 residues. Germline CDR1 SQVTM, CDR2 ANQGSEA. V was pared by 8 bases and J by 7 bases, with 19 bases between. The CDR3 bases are TGCAGCATTGGGTGGACCACTCTGTATACGCAGTATTTT. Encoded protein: CSIGWTTLYTQYF.

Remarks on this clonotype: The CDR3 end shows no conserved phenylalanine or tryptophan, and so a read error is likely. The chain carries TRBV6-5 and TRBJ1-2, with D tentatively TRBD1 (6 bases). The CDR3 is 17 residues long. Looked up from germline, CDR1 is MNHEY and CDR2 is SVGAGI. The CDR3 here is CASRPPTGGRGYYVYTL. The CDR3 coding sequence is TGTGCCAGCAGACCTCCGACCGGGGGGCGAGGTTACTATGTCTACACCTTA.

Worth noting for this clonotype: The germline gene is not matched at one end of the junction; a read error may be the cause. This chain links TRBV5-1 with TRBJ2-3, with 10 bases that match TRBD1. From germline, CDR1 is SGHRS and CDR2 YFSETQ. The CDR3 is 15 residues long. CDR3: CASSLSGTGEETQYF. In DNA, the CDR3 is TGCGCCAGCAGCCTTTCCGGGACAGGGGAAGAAACGCAGTATTTC.